This is a list of T cell receptor beta chains from one sample in a study of response to subunit inactivated influenza vaccine. TCRdb reprocessed the RT-PCR reads via MiXCR and lists one record per CDR3 protein. The table shows 250,000 to 350,000 distinct CDR3 sequences, with about 20% occurring only once. This sample comprised PBMCs from blood, obtained approximately 20 months after vaccination. The receptors were gathered from a man aged 50 to 75 who received an inactivated influenza vaccine. Each CDR3 is given with its conserved first and last residue. The D gene is left open where the match is weak. Expanded clones are given a class, and other clones once, few, many or no size at all.

V gene	J gene	D gene	clone size	CDR3 length	CDR3 DNA	CDR3 protein
TRBV20-1	TRBJ2-1	-	-	15	TGCAGTGCTAGAGGGACACTAGCCGCCTACAATGAGCAGTTCTTC	CSARGTLAAYNEQFF
TRBV5-5	TRBJ2-3	-	-	12	TGTGCCAGCAGCTTGAACTTGAATACGCAGTATTTT	CASSLNLNTQYF
TRBV6-1	TRBJ1-4	-	few	14	TGTGCCAGCAGGAACCTAGCTGTTAATGAAAAACTGTTTTTT	CASRNLAVNEKLFF
TRBV7-6	TRBJ2-7	TRBD1	-	11	TGTGCCAGCAGCTCAGGGGGAGAGCAGTACTTC	CASSSGGEQYF
TRBV4-1	TRBJ2-1	-	-	16	TGCGCCAGCAGCCCAACTAGGGGTAGGTCCTACAATGAGCAGTTCTTC	CASSPTRGRSYNEQFF
TRBV6-2/TRBV6-3	TRBJ1-6	-	few	16	TGTGCCAGCAGTTTGAGGGACCGAACGTATAATTCACCCCTCCACTTT	CASSLRDRTYNSPLHF
TRBV18	TRBJ1-1	-	many	12	TGTGCCAGCAGCCCAAGGAACACTGAAGCTTTCTTT	CASSPRNTEAFF
TRBV5-4	TRBJ2-1	TRBD1	-	15	TGTGCCAGCAGCTTGGAACAGGGGACCTACAATGAGCAGTTCTTC	CASSLEQGTYNEQFF
TRBV3-1	TRBJ2-7	-	-	15	TGTGCCAGCAGCCAAGACTTCGACCGGATGGGCGAGCAGTACTTC	CASSQDFDRMGEQYF
TRBV12-3/TRBV12-4	TRBJ1-2	-	-	15	TGTGCCAGCAGTGCACCAGAGATAGCTAACTATGGCTACACCTTC	CASSAPEIANYGYTF
TRBV19	TRBJ1-6	-	few	15	TGTGCCAGTAGTATCTTTGGGGGCGCCGATTCACCCCTCCACTTT	CASSIFGGADSPLHF
TRBV4-1	TRBJ2-7	TRBD2	many	19	TGCGCCAGCAGCCATTTACTAGCGGACCCAAGAAGAGGGGTTTACGAGCAGTACTTC	CASSHLLADPRRGVYEQYF
TRBV3-1	TRBJ1-1	-	few	15	TGTGCCAGCAGCCCCACGGGGGGGGTACAATATGAAGCTTTCTTT	CASSPTGGVQYEAFF
TRBV4-1	TRBJ1-1	-	-	15	TGCGCCAGCAGCCAAAACCAGGGGCACGGTATTGAAGCTTTCTTT	CASSQNQGHGIEAFF
TRBV20-1	TRBJ2-3	-	once	15	TGCAGTGCTAGAGATCAGCGACCCAGCACAGATACGCAGTATTTT	CSARDQRPSTDTQYF
TRBV5-1	TRBJ1-3	-	few	13	TGCGCCAGCAGCGAGGGAGCTGGAAACACCATATATTTT	CASSEGAGNTIYF
TRBV4-3	TRBJ2-2	-	-	14	TGCGCCAGCAGCCAGACCCATACTACCGGGGAGCTGTTTTTT	CASSQTHTTGELFF
TRBV4-1	TRBJ1-5	-	many	16	TGCGCCAGCAGCTTTACGATGGTCAGGGGCAATCAGCCCCAGCATTTT	CASSFTMVRGNQPQHF
TRBV4-2	TRBJ1-2	TRBD1	-	16	TGTGCCAGCAGCCACGGTGACCCGGGACAGGGGTTAGTGTGCACCTTC	CASSHGDPGQGLVCTF
TRBV6-1	TRBJ2-3	TRBD2	few	15	TGTGCCAGCTCCGCCGAGGGAGGGGTGCCAGATACGCAGTATTTT	CASSAEGGVPDTQYF
TRBV5-5	TRBJ1-1	-	few	15	TGTGCCAGCAGCTGGGACCGCGGGGCTATCACTGAAGCTTTCTTT	CASSWDRGAITEAFF
TRBV12-3/TRBV12-4	TRBJ2-3	-	few	14	TGTGCCAGCAGTCTCAGTGGGAGAATGGATACGCAGTATTTT	CASSLSGRMDTQYF
TRBV20-1	TRBJ1-6	TRBD1	few	14	TGCAGTGCTCCTCAGGACAGGGACGGGTCACCCCTCCACTTT	CSAPQDRDGSPLHF
TRBV4-3	TRBJ2-2	-	-	13	TGCGCCAGCAGCCAAGACTGGGATGGGGAGCTGTTTTTT	CASSQDWDGELFF
TRBV20-1	TRBJ2-1	TRBD2	-	14	TGCAGTGCCGAGTGGGGTAGCGGGAGTGATGAGCAGTTCTTC	CSAEWGSGSDEQFF
TRBV20-1	TRBJ2-7	TRBD2	-	15	TGCAGTGCTAAAAACGCCTCGGGAGGGCCCTACGAGCAGTACTTC	CSAKNASGGPYEQYF
TRBV2	TRBJ2-7	-	few	11	TGTGCCAGCAGGAAATCCTACGAGCAGTACTTC	CASRKSYEQYF
TRBV21-1	TRBJ2-2	-	few	17	TGTGCCAGCAGCAAAGTAGTCGGCAGGGGGCTAATCGGGGAGCTGTTTTTT	CASSKVVGRGLIGELFF
TRBV7-2	TRBJ1-4	-	-	15	TGTGCCAGCAGCCAATACAGGGCAACTAATGAAAAACTGTTTTTT	CASSQYRATNEKLFF
TRBV10-3	TRBJ1-4	TRBD1	many	14	TGTGCCATCAGCCACGACAGGGGGGATGAAAAACTGTTTTTT	CAISHDRGDEKLFF
TRBV7-6	TRBJ2-1	TRBD2	-	13	TGTGCCAGCAGCATTGGGACTAGCGGCGAGCAGTTCTTC	CASSIGTSGEQFF
TRBV20-1	TRBJ1-5	-	-	12	TGCAGTGCTTCCACTGAGGGTCAGCCCCAGCATTTT	CSASTEGQPQHF
TRBV10-3	TRBJ2-5	TRBD2	few	16	TGTGCCATCAGTGAATCGACTAGCGCCTTCCAAGAGACCCAGTACTTC	CAISESTSAFQETQYF
TRBV11-2	TRBJ2-5	-	once	15	TGTGCCAGCAGCTTAGTGGCCTTTCAGGGGGAGACCCAGTACTTC	CASSLVAFQGETQYF
TRBV20-1	TRBJ2-7	-	few	14	TGCAGTGCTAGTATAGGGGGGAGCTCCTACGAGCAGTACTTC	CSASIGGSSYEQYF
TRBV20-1	TRBJ2-7	TRBD2	-	13	TGCAGTGCTAGTACGGGAGGGCTCAACGAGCAGTACTTC	CSASTGGLNEQYF
TRBV4-2	TRBJ2-5	TRBD2	few	16	TGTGCCAGCAGCCAAGATGCCAGCGGGGGAGGAGAGACCCAGTACTTC	CASSQDASGGGETQYF
TRBV4-3	TRBJ2-1	-	-	15	TGCGCCAGCAGCCTGCAATTGGACAGAAACAATGAGCAGTTCTTC	CASSLQLDRNNEQFF
TRBV10-2	TRBJ2-3	TRBD1	-	14	TGCGCCAGCTGGGACAGCTGGGCTCCAGATACGCAGTATTTT	CASWDSWAPDTQYF
TRBV7-6	TRBJ1-3	-	few	16	TGTGCCAGCAGCTCCACCCTGGGGAGCTCTGGAAACACCATATATTTT	CASSSTLGSSGNTIYF
TRBV28	TRBJ2-1	TRBD2	-	16	TGTGCCAGCAGTCAACCAAGCGGGAGGTCCTACAATGAGCAGTTCTTC	CASSQPSGRSYNEQFF
TRBV5-1	TRBJ1-1	-	-	14	TGCGCCAGCAGTTCCTCGACAGAGAACACTGAAGCTTTCTTT	CASSSSTENTEAFF
TRBV20-1	TRBJ2-7	TRBD2	few	16	TGCAGTGCTAGACCACGACTAGCGGGAGGGGGTTACGAGCAGTACTTC	CSARPRLAGGGYEQYF
TRBV2	TRBJ2-2	-	-	15	TGTGCCAGCAGTGAAGCGCTAGGAGTTTGGAGGGAGCTGTTTTTT	CASSEALGVWRELFF
TRBV6-6	TRBJ2-7	-	-	13	TGTGCCAGCAGTTCGGCAGGGTCCTACGAGCAGTACTTC	CASSSAGSYEQYF
TRBV5-1	TRBJ1-2	-	-	14	TGCGCCAGCAGCTTGGAGGGGGGGCATTCTGGCTACACCTTC	CASSLEGGHSGYTF
TRBV2	TRBJ1-5	TRBD1	few	14	TGTGCCAGCAGCGGGGACAGGGGTGATCAGCCCCAGCATTTT	CASSGDRGDQPQHF
TRBV18	TRBJ2-2	TRBD1	many	14	TGTGCCAGCTCATCTACAGGGGACACCGGGGAGCTGTTTTTT	CASSSTGDTGELFF
TRBV5-1	TRBJ2-2	TRBD1	-	14	TGCGCCAGCAGAACGACAGGGGAGGCCGGGGAGCTGTTTTTT	CASRTTGEAGELFF
TRBV12-3/TRBV12-4	TRBJ2-7	TRBD1	-	16	TGTGCCAGCAGCACCGGGGGACAGGGGGCGCGGAACGAGCAGTACTTC	CASSTGGQGARNEQYF
TRBV27	TRBJ1-5	-	few	15	TGTGCCAGCAGTGAACAGGGAAATGGCAATCAGCCCCAGCATTTT	CASSEQGNGNQPQHF
TRBV28	TRBJ2-1	TRBD1	many	15	TGTGCCAGCAGTCCATCGACAGGGTACTACAATGAGCAGTTCTTC	CASSPSTGYYNEQFF
TRBV7-2	TRBJ1-6	TRBD1	few	15	TGTGCCAGCAGCCCCGACAGGGGGCATAATTCACCCCTCCACTTT	CASSPDRGHNSPLHF
TRBV20-1	TRBJ1-6	TRBD1	many	16	TGCAGTGCTAGAGCAGGGGGCGATACCCATAATTCACCCCTCCACTTT	CSARAGGDTHNSPLHF
TRBV2	TRBJ1-1	TRBD1	few	16	TGTGCCAGCAGTGAGCCGGGACAGGGGATGGACACTGAAGCTTTCTTT	CASSEPGQGMDTEAFF
TRBV5-1	TRBJ1-6	-	many	13	TGCGCCAGCTGTCGAGCAGGGACTTCACCCCTCCACTTT	CASCRAGTSPLHF
TRBV4-1	TRBJ1-4	-	few	15	TGCGCCAGCAGACCGACAGGTGCAACTAATGAAAAACTGTTTTTT	CASRPTGATNEKLFF